Following are 29 T cell receptor beta chains from one sample sequenced in a study of blood T cells in healthy people across ages (dated by TCRdb to between 2014 and 2017). Library preparation was by 5' RACE. Sequenced on an Illumina HiSeq 2500. The second PCR ran for about 6 to 12 cycles and used a J-beta primer mix along with a sample-barcoded 5' primer. TCRdb trimmed public reads at Q25 via fastp, called clones via MiXCR and kept in-frame beta chains. Rows are unified per CDR3 protein, each entry keeping the most common DNA and genes. This sample is represented by 800,000 to 950,000 distinct CDR3 sequences; 25% to 35% of them were singletons. Of the sample, about 9.4% falls within the top ten clones. These data are also associated with another study on T cells of mothers and their children.

The sequenced material came from blood. Receptors were obtained from a woman aged 35 to 49 in good health.

This clonotype was detected a few times. The chain couples TRBV9 to TRBJ2-6; 9 nucleotides line up with TRBD2. The CDR3 is made up of 18 amino acids. In germline, CDR1 is SGDLS, CDR2 YYNGEE. V was pared by 0 bases and J by 3 bases, with 7 bases of the junction left unmatched. In nucleotides, the CDR3 is TGTGCCAGCAGCGTAGCTACGGCGGGGGGGGATGGGGCCAACGTCCTGACTTTC. It yields the protein CASSVATAGGDGANVLTF.

On this clonotype: This sequence may be a read error, since a much larger clone differs from it by one base. The V gene is TRBV9, the J gene TRBJ2-6; tentatively, D is TRBD1 (5 bases). Germline V gene sequence: CDR1 SGDLS, CDR2 YYNGEE. The CDR3 loop spans 14 amino acids. CDR3 region: CASSVIPGANVRTF. In nucleotides, the CDR3 is TGTGCCAGCAGCGTAATCCCTGGGGCCAACGTCCGGACTTTC.

This clonotype was observed a few times. V usage is TRBV7-6 and J usage is TRBJ1-1; D remains ambiguous. From germline, CDR1 is SGHVS and CDR2 FNYEAQ. The CDR3 is 15 amino acids. Trimming cost V 5 bases and J 1 base, with 14 bases left between them. In DNA, the CDR3 is TGTGCCAGCAGCCGGATTAGTGCAGGGAACACTGAAGCTTTCTTT. Translated: CASSRISAGNTEAFF.

This clonotype was seen a handful of times. The chain carries TRBV20-1 and TRBJ2-7; D is ambiguous. The CDR3 runs 14 residues. Between the trimmed V and J ends, which lost 3 bases and 7 bases, there was a span of 19 bases. The germline V gene encodes CDR1 DFQATT and CDR2 SNEGSKA (reference sequence). CDR3 protein: CSARPSRTHWEQYF. Written as DNA, the CDR3 is TGCAGTGCTAGGCCCTCTAGGACCCACTGGGAGCAGTACTTC.

The V gene is TRBV7-2, the J gene TRBJ1-1; D ambiguous. The ends were cut back, 2 bases at V and 0 bases at J, with 10 bases in the middle. This CDR3 contains 15 residues. CDR1 is SGHTA, CDR2 FQGNSA, per germline. CDR3 residues: CASSLSQAMNTEAFF. The CDR3 DNA is TGTGCCAGCAGCTTAAGCCAGGCAATGAACACTGAAGCTTTCTTT.

This clonotype was recorded at least ten times. V and J are TRBV5-1 and TRBJ2-7; D gene ambiguous. Germline CDR1 reads SGHRS; CDR2 reads YFSETQ. V gave up 0 bases and J gave up 1 base, with 11 bases separating them. The CDR3 has 15 residues. The CDR3 sequence: CASSLEPEISYEQYF. DNA for the CDR3: TGCGCCAGCAGCTTGGAGCCGGAAATATCCTACGAGCAGTACTTC.

For the CDR3, the DNA is TGTGCCAGCAGCCCCCGAGGAGGGAGGGAGACCCAGTACTTC. This gives the protein CASSPRGGRETQYF. The genes are TRBV7-3 and TRBJ2-5; TRBD2 might be the D (6 bases). V was trimmed by 5 bases and J by 5 bases, leaving 15 bases between them. The CDR3 has 14 amino acids. CDR1 and CDR2 from the germline V gene are SGHTA and FQGTGA.

This clonotype was found once. The rearrangement uses TRBV4-2 and TRBJ1-2, with TRBD1 as a possible D gene (5 bases). The V gene's germline CDR1 is LGHNA and CDR2 YNFKEQ. Trimming took 4 bases from V and 3 from J, leaving 15 bases between them. CDR3 length: 15 amino acids. Written as DNA, the CDR3 is TGTGCCAGCAGCCGGCCCGAACGGGGCGACTATGGCTACACCTTC. This translates into CASSRPERGDYGYTF.

This clonotype showed up just a few times. The chain employs TRBV4-3 and TRBJ2-7; 9 positions agree with TRBD1. From germline, CDR1 is LGHNA and CDR2 YSLEER. The CDR3 has 15 residues. With V trimmed by 0 bases and J by 3 bases, 3 bases remained unmatched. This CDR3 reads CASSQEDRGNYEQYF. The CDR3 DNA reads TGCGCCAGCAGCCAAGAGGACAGGGGCAACTACGAGCAGTACTTC.

This clonotype came up once. The J gene is TRBJ2-5, the V gene TRBV24-1, with 7 bases matching TRBD1. Germline V gene data show CDR1 as KGHDR and CDR2 as SFDVKD. The CDR3 length is 16 residues. Unmatched junction bases numbered 6, after V lost 3 bases and J lost 0 bases. Written as DNA, the CDR3 is TGTGCCACCAGTGATCCGAGACAGGGAGACCAAGAGACCCAGTACTTC. This sequence encodes CATSDPRQGDQETQYF.

A note on this clonotype: A much larger clone is a single base away; this may be a read error. V usage is TRBV28 and J usage is TRBJ2-7; D might be TRBD1 (5 bases). V was shortened by 6 bases and J by 7 bases, with 13 bases between the two germline ends. Germline lookup yields CDR1 MDHEN and CDR2 SYDVKM. The CDR3 is made up of 12 amino acids. The CDR3 here is CASRVGLVEQYF. The CDR3 DNA is TGTGCCAGCAGGGTGGGGCTAGTAGAGCAGTACTTC.

This clonotype has only a few counts. This could be a read error, since a much larger clone is one nucleotide away. This rearrangement joins TRBV2 to TRBJ1-2, with D hard to call. Trimming left V 3 bases short and J 4 bases short, with 3 bases between. Germline CDR1 and CDR2: SNHLY and FYNNEI. The length of the CDR3 is 11 residues. CDR3 sequence (DNA): TGTGCCAGCAGTGACATCTATGGCTACACCTTC. It specifies CASSDIYGYTF.

This clonotype has ten or more counts. This chain connects TRBV28 to TRBJ2-7, with a possible D match to TRBD1 (6 bases). Germline loops: CDR1 MDHEN, CDR2 SYDVKM. The CDR3 extends over 12 amino acids. V was shortened by 6 bases and J by 3 bases, with 9 bases between the two germline ends. The CDR3 is CASRSGVYEQYF. CDR3 nucleotides: TGTGCCAGCAGATCAGGGGTCTACGAGCAGTACTTC.

This clonotype showed up just a few times. The chain joins TRBV12-3 or TRBV12-4 to TRBJ2-3, with D tentatively TRBD2 (6 bases). The CDR3 runs 17 residues. Between the trimmed V and J ends, which lost 7 bases and 0 bases, there was a span of 20 bases. The CDR3 here is CASIGSLGLKSTDTQYF. DNA of the CDR3: TGTGCCAGCATCGGGTCTCTGGGACTGAAAAGCACAGATACGCAGTATTTT.

In this sample, this clonotype turned up a few times. This rearrangement joins TRBV20-1 to TRBJ2-2; D call uncertain. With 6 bases removed from V and 5 bases from J, the gap between germline ends came to 13 bases. Germline V gene data show CDR1 as DFQATT and CDR2 as SNEGSKA (reference sequence). CDR3 length equals 13 residues. CDR3 nucleotides: TGCAGTGCCCCGCCAAGGTCGACCGGGGAGCTGTTTTTT. The encoded protein is CSAPPRSTGELFF.

In this sample, this clonotype turned up a few times. This chain joins TRBV6-5 and TRBJ1-4, with D possibly matching TRBD1 (5 bases). V was trimmed by 6 bases and J by 4 bases, leaving 15 bases between them. The V gene's germline CDR1 is MNHEY and CDR2 SVGAGI. This CDR3 comprises 15 residues. The CDR3 DNA is TGTGCCAGCAGCCGCCGAGGGGCCCTTAATGAAAAACTGTTTTTT. This translates into CASSRRGALNEKLFF.

Regarding this clonotype: A much larger clone lies a single base off, so this may be a read error. The final CDR3 position lacks the conserved phenylalanine or tryptophan, pointing to a likely read error. The gene calls are TRBV4-1 and TRBJ2-5, with unresolved D. The V end lost 1 base, the J end lost 5 bases, and 8 bases lay between the germline ends. The CDR3 has 13 residues. Germline V gene data show CDR1 as MGHRA and CDR2 as YSYEKL. As DNA, the CDR3 is TGCGCCAGCAGCCAAGCCCATGTGGAGACCCAGTACCTC. It codes for CASSQAHVETQYL.

The V and J genes are TRBV29-1 and TRBJ1-1; D possibly corresponds to TRBD1 (5 bases). V was clipped by 6 bases and J by 1 base, with 12 bases between them. CDR3 length: 13 residues. Germline V gene sequence: CDR1 SQVTM, CDR2 ANQGSEA. The CDR3 loop is CSVGLGENTEAFF. Here the CDR3 DNA reads TGCAGCGTGGGGTTGGGGGAGAACACTGAAGCTTTCTTT.

The rearrangement links TRBV28 to TRBJ2-1; D is tentatively TRBD1 or TRBD2 (5 bases each). The CDR3 spans 14 residues. V was trimmed by 7 bases and J by 0 bases, leaving 10 bases between them. Per the germline V gene, CDR1 is MDHEN and CDR2 is SYDVKM. The CDR3 coding sequence is TGTGCCAGCATTTTTGGGGGCTCCTACAATGAGCAGTTCTTC. Its protein product is CASIFGGSYNEQFF.

CDR3 DNA: TGCGCCAGCAGTTCAAATTCCTGGGACGTCTATGGCTACACCTTC. This gives the protein CASSSNSWDVYGYTF. This chain uses TRBV5-1 with TRBJ1-2; possible D gene TRBD1, 5 bases. The V gene's germline CDR1 is SGHRS and CDR2 YFSETQ. The V end lost 5 bases, the J end lost 4 bases, and 18 bases lay between the germline ends. This CDR3 spans 15 amino acids.

The rearrangement joins TRBV2 to TRBJ2-7, with D tentatively TRBD1 (5 bases). V gave up 7 bases and J gave up 4 bases, with 17 bases separating them. CDR1 and CDR2 (germline): SNHLY, FYNNEI. The CDR3 runs to 14 residues. CDR3 residues: CASIQTEVRYEQYF. In DNA, the CDR3 is TGTGCCAGCATTCAGACAGAGGTTCGTTACGAGCAGTACTTC.

The chain combines TRBV5-1 with TRBJ2-5; D might be TRBD2 (6 bases). V was shortened by 2 bases and J by 5 bases, with 13 bases between the two germline ends. The CDR3 sequence is 14 residues long. Germline V lookup: CDR1 SGHRS, CDR2 YFSETQ. In DNA, the CDR3 is TGCGCCAGCAGCTTCGGGGCGGGGAAGGAGACCCAGTACTTC. The encoded protein is CASSFGAGKETQYF.

This clonotype was counted between two and nine times. Its ends do not fully match the called genes, so a read error is possible. The chain is built from TRBV7-8 and TRBJ2-3; no definite D call. CDR3 size: 15 residues. From germline, CDR1 is SGHVS and CDR2 FQNEAQ. The CDR3 coding sequence is TGTGTCAGCAGCCCCCAGTCCACGGACACAGATACGCAGTATTTT. It codes for CVSSPQSTDTDTQYF.

Turning to this clonotype: The junction departs from the called germline gene at one end, perhaps through a read error. V and J are TRBV4-3 and TRBJ1-1, with D unclear. This CDR3 is 14 amino acids long. In germline, CDR1 is LGHNA, CDR2 YSLEER. The CDR3 here is CAGSQDLAGTEAFF. CDR3 DNA sequence: TGCGCCGGCAGCCAAGATCTTGCCGGCACTGAAGCTTTCTTT.

Only a few counts were recorded for this clonotype. The rearrangement joins TRBV5-6 to TRBJ2-3, with 7 bases aligning to TRBD1. CDR1 is SGHDT and CDR2 is YYEEEE in the germline V gene. The CDR3 sequence is 16 residues long. The ends lost 2 bases at V and 2 bases at J; junction bases unmatched: 8. The CDR3 is CASSFRRQGSTDTQYF. The CDR3 DNA reads TGTGCCAGCAGCTTCAGACGACAGGGCTCCACAGATACGCAGTATTTT.

In its sample, this clonotype was seen many times. The J gene is TRBJ1-5, the V gene TRBV24-1; the D gene is possibly TRBD1 (5 bases). Germline values: CDR1 KGHDR, CDR2 SFDVKD. V lost 7 bases and J lost 7, with 13 bases in between. This CDR3 has 13 residues. For the CDR3, the DNA is TGTGCCACCAGCGGGGGGATGCGGCAGCCCCAGCATTTT. Its protein is CATSGGMRQPQHF.

This clonotype was recorded a few times. V usage is TRBV6-8 and J usage is TRBJ2-1; 8 nucleotides align to TRBD2. This CDR3 is built from 16 residues. Germline V gene data show CDR1 as MNHGY and CDR2 as SAAAGT. V lost 6 bases to trimming and J lost 0 bases; unmatched junction nucleotides: 7. The CDR3 DNA follows: TGTGCCAGCAGGAATAGCGGGGCGAGCTCCTACAATGAGCAGTTCTTC. This codes for CASRNSGASSYNEQFF.

In its sample, this clonotype was seen many times. The V gene is TRBV5-1, the J gene TRBJ1-1; no reliable D call. The CDR3 extends over 15 amino acids. Germline V gene sequence: CDR1 SGHRS, CDR2 YFSETQ. V gave up 0 bases and J gave up 0 bases, with 9 bases separating them. CDR3 protein: CASSLAGQLNTEAFF. In DNA, the CDR3 is TGCGCCAGCAGCTTGGCCGGGCAGCTGAACACTGAAGCTTTCTTT.

This clonotype was seen only a few times. V usage is TRBV29-1 and J usage is TRBJ2-1; TRBD2 agrees at 7 bases. The CDR3 is made up of 11 amino acids. In germline, CDR1 is SQVTM, CDR2 ANQGSEA. The V and J ends lost 5 bases and 9 bases, in that order; junction bases with no gene match: 4. The CDR3 coding sequence is TGCAGCGTTCCTGGCGGGGGTGAGCAGTTCTTC. It yields the protein CSVPGGGEQFF.